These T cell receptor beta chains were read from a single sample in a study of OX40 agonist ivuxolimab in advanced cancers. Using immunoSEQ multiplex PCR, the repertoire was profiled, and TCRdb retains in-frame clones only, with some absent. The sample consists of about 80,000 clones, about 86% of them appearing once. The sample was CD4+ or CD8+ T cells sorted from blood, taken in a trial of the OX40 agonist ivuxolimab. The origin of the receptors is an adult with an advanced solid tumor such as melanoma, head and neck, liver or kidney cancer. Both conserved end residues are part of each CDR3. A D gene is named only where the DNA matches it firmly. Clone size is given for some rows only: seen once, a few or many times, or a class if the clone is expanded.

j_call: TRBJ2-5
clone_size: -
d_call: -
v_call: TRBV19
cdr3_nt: TGTGCCAGTAGTAGTGGAGGGGGTAGATCAGAGACCCAGTACTTC
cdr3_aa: CASSSGGGRSETQYF

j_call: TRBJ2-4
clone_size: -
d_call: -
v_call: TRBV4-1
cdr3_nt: TGCGCCAGCAGCTCGCCCCTCACGGGGTCCAAAAACATTCAGTACTTC
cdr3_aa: CASSSPLTGSKNIQYF

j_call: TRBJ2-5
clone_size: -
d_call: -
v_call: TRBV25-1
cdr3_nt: TGTGCCAGCAGTAACCTAGCCCAGGAGACCCAGTACTTC
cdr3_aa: CASSNLAQETQYF

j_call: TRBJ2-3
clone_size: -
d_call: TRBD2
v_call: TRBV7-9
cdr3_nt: TGTGCCAGCAGCCTGACTAGCGGGAGGGCCACAGATACGCAGTATTTT
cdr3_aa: CASSLTSGRATDTQYF

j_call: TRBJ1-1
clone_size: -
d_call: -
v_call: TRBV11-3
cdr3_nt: TGTGCCAGCAGCCGGGACGGTAACACTGAAGCTTTCTTT
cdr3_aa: CASSRDGNTEAFF

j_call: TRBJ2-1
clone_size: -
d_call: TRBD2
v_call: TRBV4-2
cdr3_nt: TGTGCCAGCAGCCTCAAAAACGGCCCAGCGGGAGAGGTCAATGAGCAGTTCTTC
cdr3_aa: CASSLKNGPAGEVNEQFF

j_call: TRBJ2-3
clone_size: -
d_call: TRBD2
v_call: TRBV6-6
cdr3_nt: TGTGCCAGCAGCCACCTAGGTAGCGGGGGGAATACGCAGTATTTT
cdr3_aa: CASSHLGSGGNTQYF

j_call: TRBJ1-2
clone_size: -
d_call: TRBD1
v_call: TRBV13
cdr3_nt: TGTGCCAGCAGCTTAGGTAGGGGGCGCGGTAGTGGCTACACCTTC
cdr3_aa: CASSLGRGRGSGYTF

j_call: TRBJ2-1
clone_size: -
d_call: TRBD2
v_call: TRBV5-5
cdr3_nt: TGTGCCAGCAGCCCCCCTGAGCGGGAGTTATACAATGAGCAGTTCTTC
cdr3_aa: CASSPPERELYNEQFF

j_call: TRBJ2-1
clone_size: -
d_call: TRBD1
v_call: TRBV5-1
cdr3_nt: TGCGCCAGCTCCCCTGTTGGGCAGGGGGATGAGCAGTTCTTC
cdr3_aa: CASSPVGQGDEQFF

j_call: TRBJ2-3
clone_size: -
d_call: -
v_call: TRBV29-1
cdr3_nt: TGCAGCGTTGAAGATTCAGGGATGGTCACAGATACGCAGTATTTT
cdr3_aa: CSVEDSGMVTDTQYF

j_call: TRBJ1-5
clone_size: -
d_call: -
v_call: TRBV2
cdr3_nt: TGTGCCAGCAGCGATAGCCGTGGCTCCCGGCAGCCCCAGCATTTT
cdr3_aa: CASSDSRGSRQPQHF

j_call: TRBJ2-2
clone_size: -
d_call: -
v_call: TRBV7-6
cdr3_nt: TGTGCCAGCAGATCTCGACTAAAAGGGGAGCTGTTTTTT
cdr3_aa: CASRSRLKGELFF

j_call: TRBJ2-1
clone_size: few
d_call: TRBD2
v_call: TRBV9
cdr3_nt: TGTGCCAGCAGCGTAGGAGGGACTAGCGGGAGCTATGAGCAGTTCTTC
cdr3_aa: CASSVGGTSGSYEQFF

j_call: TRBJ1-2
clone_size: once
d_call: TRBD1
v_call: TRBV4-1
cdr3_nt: TGCGCCAGCAGCCCGACAGGGGGCAGTGGCTACACCTTC
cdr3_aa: CASSPTGGSGYTF

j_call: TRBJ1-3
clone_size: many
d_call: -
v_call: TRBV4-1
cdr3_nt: TGCGCCAGCAGCCAAGATCGAGGGCGGGGAGGAAACACCATATATTTT
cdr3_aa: CASSQDRGRGGNTIYF

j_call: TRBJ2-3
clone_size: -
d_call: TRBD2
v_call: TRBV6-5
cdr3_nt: TGTGCCAGCAGGAACTTAGCGGGAGAAACAGATACGCAGTATTTT
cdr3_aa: CASRNLAGETDTQYF

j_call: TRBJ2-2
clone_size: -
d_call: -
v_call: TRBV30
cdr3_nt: TGTGCCTGGAGGGGTGAGGGAGTGGGCACCGGGGAGCTGTTTTTT
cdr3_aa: CAWRGEGVGTGELFF

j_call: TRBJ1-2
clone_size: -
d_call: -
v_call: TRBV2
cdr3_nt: TGTGCCAGCAGTGAATTGGGTCTAGGCTCCAACTATGGCTACACCTTC
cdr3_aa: CASSELGLGSNYGYTF

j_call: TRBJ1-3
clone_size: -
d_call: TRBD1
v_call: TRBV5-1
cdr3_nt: TGCGCCAGCAGCTTTATGCAGGGGGCGGCTGGAAACACCATATATTTT
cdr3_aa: CASSFMQGAAGNTIYF

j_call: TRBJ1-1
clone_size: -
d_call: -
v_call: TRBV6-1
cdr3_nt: TGTGCCAGCAGTACGACAAGCCATTTTAGTGAAGCTTTCTTT
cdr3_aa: CASSTTSHFSEAFF

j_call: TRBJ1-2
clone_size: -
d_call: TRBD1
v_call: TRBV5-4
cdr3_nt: TGTGCCAGCAGCCGAGACCGGGACAGGGGGCCCAACTGGGGCTACACCTTC
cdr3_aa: CASSRDRDRGPNWGYTF

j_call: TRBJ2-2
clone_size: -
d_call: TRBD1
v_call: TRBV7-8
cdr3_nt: TGTGCCAGCAGCTTAGAACCAGGACAGGGACGTGAGCTGTTTTTT
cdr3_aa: CASSLEPGQGRELFF

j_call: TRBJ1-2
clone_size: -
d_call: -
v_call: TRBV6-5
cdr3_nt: TGTGCCAGCAGTTACTCGAAGGTGGGGGAGTGGGATGGCTACACCTTC
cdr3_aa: CASSYSKVGEWDGYTF

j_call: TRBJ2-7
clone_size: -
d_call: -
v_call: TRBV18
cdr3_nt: TGTGCCAGCTCCCCGGGGATCTACGAGCAGTACTTC
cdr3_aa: CASSPGIYEQYF

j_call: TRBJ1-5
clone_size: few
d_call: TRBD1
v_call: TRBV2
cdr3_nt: TGTGCCACTGGGACAGGGGGCCGAAGTCAGCCCCAGCATTTT
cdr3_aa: CATGTGGRSQPQHF

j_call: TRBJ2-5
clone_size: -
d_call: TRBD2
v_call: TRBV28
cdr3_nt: TGTGCCAGCAGTTTAACTGGGACTAGCGCAGAGACCCAGTACTTC
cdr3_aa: CASSLTGTSAETQYF

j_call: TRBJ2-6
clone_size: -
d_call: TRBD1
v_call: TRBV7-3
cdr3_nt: TGTGCCAGCAGTCCCCAGTCGATAGGGGGCGGCTCTGGGGCCAACGTCCTGACTTTC
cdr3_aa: CASSPQSIGGGSGANVLTF

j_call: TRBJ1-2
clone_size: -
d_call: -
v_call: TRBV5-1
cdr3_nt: TGCGCCAGCAGCTTGGAAGGGGGAGCCTATGGCTACACCTTC
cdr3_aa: CASSLEGGAYGYTF

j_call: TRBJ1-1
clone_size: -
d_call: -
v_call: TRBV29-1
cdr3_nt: TGCAGCGTCTCCGCGCAACCGAACACTGAAGCTTTCTTT
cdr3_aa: CSVSAQPNTEAFF

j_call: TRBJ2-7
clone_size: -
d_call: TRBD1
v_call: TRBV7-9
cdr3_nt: TGTGCCAGCAGCTTAGATCCGGGACAGGGGAGTAACGAGCAGTACTTC
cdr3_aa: CASSLDPGQGSNEQYF

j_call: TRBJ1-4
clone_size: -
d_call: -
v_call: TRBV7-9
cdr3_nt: TGTGCCAGCACCCCAGGAGACCTAACTAATGAAAAACTGTTTTTT
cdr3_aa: CASTPGDLTNEKLFF

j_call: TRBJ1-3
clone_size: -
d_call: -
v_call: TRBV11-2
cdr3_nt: TGTGCCAGCAGCTTAGGAGGCGCGTATACCAGAAACACCATATATTTT
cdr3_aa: CASSLGGAYTRNTIYF

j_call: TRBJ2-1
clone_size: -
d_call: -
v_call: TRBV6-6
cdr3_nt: TGTGCCAGCAACACCGATTTAGCGTTAGTCCTCATTGAGCAGTTCTTC
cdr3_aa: CASNTDLALVLIEQFF

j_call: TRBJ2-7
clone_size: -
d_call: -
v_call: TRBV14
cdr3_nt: TGTGCCAGCAGCCAACTCCGGGACGCGCCGTGGTACGAGCAGTACTTC
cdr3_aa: CASSQLRDAPWYEQYF

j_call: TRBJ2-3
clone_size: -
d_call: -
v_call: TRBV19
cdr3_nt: TGTGCCAGTGGTGGAGGGGTAGATACGCAGTATTTT
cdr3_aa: CASGGGVDTQYF

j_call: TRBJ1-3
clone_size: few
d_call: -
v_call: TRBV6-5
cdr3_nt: TGTGCCAGCGGAGGGCGAAACACCATATATTTT
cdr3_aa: CASGGRNTIYF

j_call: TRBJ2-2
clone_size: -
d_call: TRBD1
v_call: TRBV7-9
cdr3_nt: TGTGCCAGCAGCTTAGTTCCCACGGGACAGGGCTACACCGGGGAGCTGTTTTTT
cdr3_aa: CASSLVPTGQGYTGELFF

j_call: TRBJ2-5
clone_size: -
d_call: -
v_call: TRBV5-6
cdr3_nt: TGTGCCAGCAGCTTGGTTTCAGTAGCAGGCGAGACCCAGTACTTC
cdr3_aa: CASSLVSVAGETQYF

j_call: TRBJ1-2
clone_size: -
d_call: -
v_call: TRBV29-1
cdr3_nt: TGCAGCGTTAAGACAGACTATGGCTACACCTTC
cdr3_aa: CSVKTDYGYTF

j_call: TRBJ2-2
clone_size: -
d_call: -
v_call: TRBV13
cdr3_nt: TGTGCCAGCAGCTTAGTCCCAGACACCGGGGAGCTGTTTTTT
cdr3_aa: CASSLVPDTGELFF

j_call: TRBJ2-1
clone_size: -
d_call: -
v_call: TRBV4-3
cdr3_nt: TGCGCCAGCAGCCATGACCATCCTGGGCTAGATGGGAATGAGCAGTTCTTC
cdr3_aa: CASSHDHPGLDGNEQFF

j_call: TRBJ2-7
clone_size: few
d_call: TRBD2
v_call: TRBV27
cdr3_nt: TGTGCCAGCACCAGACTAGCGGACTACCGGGCCTACGAGCAGTACTTC
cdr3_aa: CASTRLADYRAYEQYF

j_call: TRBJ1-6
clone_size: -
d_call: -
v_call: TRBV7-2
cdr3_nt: TGTGCCAGCAGCTCCAGGGAATCCTATAATTCACCCCTCCACTTT
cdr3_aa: CASSSRESYNSPLHF

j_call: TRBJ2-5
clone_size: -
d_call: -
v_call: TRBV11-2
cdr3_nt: TGTGCCAGCAGCCCCGCCAGGCGGCGGGAGACCCAGTACTTC
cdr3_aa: CASSPARRRETQYF

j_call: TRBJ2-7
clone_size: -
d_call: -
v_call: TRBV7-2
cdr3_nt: TGTGCCAGCAGCTTAGAGGCAGGGCCACACGAGCAGTACTTC
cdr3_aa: CASSLEAGPHEQYF

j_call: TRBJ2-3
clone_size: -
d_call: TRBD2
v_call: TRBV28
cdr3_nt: TGTGCCAGCAGCCTTGGATTAGCGGGCGGCACAGATACGCAGTATTTT
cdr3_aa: CASSLGLAGGTDTQYF

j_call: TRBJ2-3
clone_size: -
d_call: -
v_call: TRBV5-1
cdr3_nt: TGCGCCAGCAGTTTCGCGGGGAACACAGATACGCAGTATTTT
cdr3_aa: CASSFAGNTDTQYF

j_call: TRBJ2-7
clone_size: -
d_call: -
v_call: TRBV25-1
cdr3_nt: TGTGCCAGCAGTGAATACACAGGTACCTACGAGCAGTACTTC
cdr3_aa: CASSEYTGTYEQYF

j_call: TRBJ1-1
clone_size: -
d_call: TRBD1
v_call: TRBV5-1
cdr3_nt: TGCGCCAGCAGCCGGACAGGGCTGGGTATGAACACTGAAGCTTTCTTT
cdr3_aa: CASSRTGLGMNTEAFF

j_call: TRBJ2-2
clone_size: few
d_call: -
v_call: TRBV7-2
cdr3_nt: TGTGCCAGCAGCAAGGGCGGAGGAGCCGGGGAGCTGTTTTTT
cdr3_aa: CASSKGGGAGELFF

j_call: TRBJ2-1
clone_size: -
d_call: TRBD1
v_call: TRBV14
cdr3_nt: TGTGCCAGCAGCCAAGACCCGGGACAGGGACCCAATGAGCAGTTCTTC
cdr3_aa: CASSQDPGQGPNEQFF